This TCR beta chain stems from a study of cytomegalovirus exposure and HLA in healthy donors. General study findings and limits: Listed as cytomegalovirus-associated were 150 to 200 TCR beta chains. The likely origin of a cluster of highly shared sequence variants was a sequencing artifact.

As concerns this clone: Its antigen is unidentified.

Germline-derived CDR1 and CDR2 are MNHNS and SASEGT. The CDR3 runs to 14 residues. V was pared by 2 bases and J by 6 bases, with 13 bases between. PCR primers comprised 60 Vbeta and 13 Jbeta primers. The assay was immunoSEQ multiplex PCR, and TCRdb's table has in-frame clones only and misses some. The repertoire holds about 170,000 clones, with over 70% as singletons. Sequences were obtained from PBMCs. This chain connects TRBV6-1 to TRBJ1-1; D may be TRBD1 (5 bases). This TCR was sampled from a female donor in good health and CMV-seronegative. The CDR3 bases are TGTGCCAGCAGTGAAAAAGGGGCCCGGTCTGAAGCTTTCTTT. This translates into CASSEKGARSEAFF.